These 9 T cell receptor beta chains share one sample of origin, sequenced in a study of a mutant IDH1 vaccine in newly diagnosed glioma. Their recognized antigens are unknown. Time point: week 23, last vaccination. Each vaccine dose was 300 ug of mutant IDH1 20-mer peptide, with topical imiquimod. Measured with immunoSEQ multiplex PCR; TCRdb has only the in-frame clones, and not every one. The sample carries approximately 70,000 clones, approximately 80% recorded once. The input for sequencing was PBMCs, taken from a glioma patient whose treatment included an IDH1 peptide vaccine. These receptors originate from a young man with glioma.

This clone was detected only once. The chain recombines TRBV6-1 with TRBJ1-4, with 8 positions matching TRBD1. Germline V gene data show CDR1 as MNHNS and CDR2 as SASEGT. The J segment lost 5 bases and the V segment lost 3 bases, leaving 2 bases of the junction unmatched. CDR3 length equals 14 residues. The CDR3 sequence is CASSEDRANEKLFF. As DNA, the CDR3 is TGTGCCAGCAGTGAGGACAGGGCAAATGAAAAACTGTTTTTT.

The chain joins TRBV4-1 to TRBJ2-7; perhaps TRBD1 as D (5 bases). This CDR3 is 15 amino acids long. Per germline, CDR1 MGHRA and CDR2 YSYEKL. Deletions cut 0 bases from V and 0 bases from J, with 9 bases between. CDR3 in DNA: TGCGCCAGCAGCCAAGATAGGGGCAGCTCCTACGAGCAGTACTTC. Protein: CASSQDRGSSYEQYF.

CDR3 protein: CASRLMQDPSYNSPLHF. The CDR3 nucleotides are TGTGCCAGCAGGCTGATGCAGGACCCTTCCTATAATTCACCCCTCCACTTT. The rearrangement links TRBV21-1 to TRBJ1-6. TRBV21-1 is given as a pseudogene. The CDR3 spans 17 residues.

The gene calls are TRBV11-2 and TRBJ1-1, with 10 nucleotides matching TRBD1. Looked up from germline, CDR1 is SGHAT and CDR2 is FQNNGV. The CDR3 spans 19 residues. After removal of 5 bases from V and 1 base from J, the junction contained 16 bases not matched to a gene. Here the CDR3 DNA reads TGTGCCAGCAGCCCAGGATTCGTCTGGACAGGGGGTGGGAACACTGAAGCTTTCTTT. This gives the protein CASSPGFVWTGGGNTEAFF.

This rearrangement joins TRBV6-5 to TRBJ1-1; perhaps TRBD1 as D (5 bases). V gave up 1 base and J gave up 6 bases, with 18 bases separating them. CDR3 length equals 16 residues. Germline CDR1 and CDR2: MNHEY and SVGAGI. The DNA of the CDR3 is TGTGCCAGCAGTTACTACGGGTATGGGGGGATCGCTGAAGCTTTCTTT. This sequence encodes CASSYYGYGGIAEAFF.

This clone is a singleton in its sample. The chain combines TRBV11-1 with TRBJ2-7; TRBD1 is a possible D gene (5 bases). Germline-derived CDR1 and CDR2 are SGHAT and FQDESV (reference sequence). V lost 2 bases, J lost 3 bases, and 11 bases lay in between. The CDR3 contains 14 residues. CDR3 region: CASSLRGRNYEQYF. The DNA for the CDR3 is TGTGCCAGCAGCTTAAGGGGCAGGAACTACGAGCAGTACTTC.

The chain couples TRBV10-3 to TRBJ1-2; D remains unclear. The CDR3 contains 13 residues. Per germline, CDR1 ENHRY and CDR2 SYGVKD. The V gene lost 7 bases and the J gene lost 2 bases, with 11 bases spanning the gap. The CDR3 loop is CAITFGQNYGYTF. CDR3 nucleotide sequence: TGTGCCATCACCTTCGGGCAGAACTATGGCTACACCTTC.

The genes are TRBV12-5 and TRBJ1-3, with D unclear. The CDR3 contains 14 residues. Trimming left V 5 bases short and J 0 bases short, with 8 bases between. CDR1 and CDR2 (germline): LGHNT, FRNRAP. The chain's CDR3 is CASGRTVSGNTIYF. The DNA of the CDR3 is TGTGCTAGTGGTCGTACAGTCTCTGGAAACACCATATATTTT.

The chain joins TRBV19 to TRBJ1-6; the D gene is possibly TRBD1 (6 bases). CDR1 and CDR2 (germline): LNHDA, SQIVND (reference sequence). Between the trimmed V and J ends, which lost 7 bases and 7 bases, there was a span of 20 bases. The CDR3 loop spans 16 amino acids. The CDR3, as DNA: TGTGCCAGTACGTCAGGGGCTACGATTTCGAATTCACCCCTCCACTTT. It is translated as CASTSGATISNSPLHF.